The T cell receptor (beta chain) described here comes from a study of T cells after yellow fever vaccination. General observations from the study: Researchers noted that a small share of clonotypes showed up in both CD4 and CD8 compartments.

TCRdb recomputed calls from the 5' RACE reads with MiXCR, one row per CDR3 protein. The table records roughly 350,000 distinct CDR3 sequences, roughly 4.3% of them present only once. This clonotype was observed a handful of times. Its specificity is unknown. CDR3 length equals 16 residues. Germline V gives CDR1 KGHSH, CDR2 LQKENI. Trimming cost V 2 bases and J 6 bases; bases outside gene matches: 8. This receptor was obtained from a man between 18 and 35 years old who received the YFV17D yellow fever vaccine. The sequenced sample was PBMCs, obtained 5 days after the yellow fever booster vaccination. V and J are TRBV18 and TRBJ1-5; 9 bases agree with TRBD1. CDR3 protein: CASSPIGDRGGQPQHF. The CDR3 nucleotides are TGTGCCAGCTCACCAATAGGAGACAGGGGGGGTCAGCCCCAGCATTTT.